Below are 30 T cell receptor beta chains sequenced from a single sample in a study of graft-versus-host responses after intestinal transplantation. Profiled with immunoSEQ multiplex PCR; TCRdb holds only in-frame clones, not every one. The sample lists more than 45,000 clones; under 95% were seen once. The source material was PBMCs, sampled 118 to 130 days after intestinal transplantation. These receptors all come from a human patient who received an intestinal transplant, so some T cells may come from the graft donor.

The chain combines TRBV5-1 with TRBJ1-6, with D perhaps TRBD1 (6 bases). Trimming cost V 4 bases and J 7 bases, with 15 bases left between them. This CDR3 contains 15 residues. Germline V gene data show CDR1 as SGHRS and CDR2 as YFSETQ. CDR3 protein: CASSTRDMRNSPLHF. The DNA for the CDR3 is TGCGCCAGCAGCACTCGGGACATGAGGAATTCACCCCTCCACTTT.

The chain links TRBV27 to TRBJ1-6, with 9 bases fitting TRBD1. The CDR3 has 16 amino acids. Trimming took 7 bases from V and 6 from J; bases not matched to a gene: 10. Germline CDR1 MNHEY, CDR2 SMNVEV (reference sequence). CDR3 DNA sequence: TGTGCCAGCAAACTAAAATCGGGACAGGGTAATTCACCCCTCCACTTT. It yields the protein CASKLKSGQGNSPLHF.

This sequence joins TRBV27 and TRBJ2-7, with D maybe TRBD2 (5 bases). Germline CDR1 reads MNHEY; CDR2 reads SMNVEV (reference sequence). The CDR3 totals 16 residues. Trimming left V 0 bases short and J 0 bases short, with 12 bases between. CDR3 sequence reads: CASSLSRAASSYEQYF. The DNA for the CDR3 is TGTGCCAGCAGTTTATCGCGGGCAGCGAGCTCCTACGAGCAGTACTTC.

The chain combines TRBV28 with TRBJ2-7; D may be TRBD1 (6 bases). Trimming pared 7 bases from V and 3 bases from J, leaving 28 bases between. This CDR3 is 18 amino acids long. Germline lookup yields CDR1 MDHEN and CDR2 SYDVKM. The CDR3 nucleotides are TGTGCCAGCACCTCTGAAGGTAGATCTCAGGGGATGGGCTACGAGCAGTACTTC. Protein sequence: CASTSEGRSQGMGYEQYF.

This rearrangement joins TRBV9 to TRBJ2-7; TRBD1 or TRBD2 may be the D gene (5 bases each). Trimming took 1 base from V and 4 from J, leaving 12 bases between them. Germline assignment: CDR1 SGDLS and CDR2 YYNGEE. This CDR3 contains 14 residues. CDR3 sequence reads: CASSVMGDGYEQYF. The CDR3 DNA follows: TGTGCCAGCAGCGTAATGGGGGACGGGTACGAGCAGTACTTC. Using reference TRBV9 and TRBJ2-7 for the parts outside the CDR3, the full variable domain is DSGVTQTPKHLITATGQRVTLRCSPRSGDLSVYWYQQSLDQGLQFLIQYYNGEERAKGNILERFSAQQFPDLHSELNLSSLELGDSALYFCASSVMGDGYEQYFGPGTRLTVT.

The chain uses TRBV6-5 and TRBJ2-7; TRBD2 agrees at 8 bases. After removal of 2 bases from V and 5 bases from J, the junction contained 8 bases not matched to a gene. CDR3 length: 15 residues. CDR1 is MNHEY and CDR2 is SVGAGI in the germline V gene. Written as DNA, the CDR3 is TGTGCCAGCAGTTACCTTAGCGGGATACCCCACGAGCAGTACTTC. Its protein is CASSYLSGIPHEQYF.

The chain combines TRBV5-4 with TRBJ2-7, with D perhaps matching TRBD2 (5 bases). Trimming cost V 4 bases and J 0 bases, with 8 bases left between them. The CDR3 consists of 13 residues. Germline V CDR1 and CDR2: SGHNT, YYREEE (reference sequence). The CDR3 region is CASSPDFSYEQYF. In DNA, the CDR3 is TGTGCCAGCAGCCCGGACTTCTCCTACGAGCAGTACTTC.

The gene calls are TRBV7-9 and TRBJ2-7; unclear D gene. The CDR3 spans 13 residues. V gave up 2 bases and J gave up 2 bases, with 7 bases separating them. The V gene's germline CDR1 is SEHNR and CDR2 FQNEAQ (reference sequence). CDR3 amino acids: CASSLSDTYEQYF. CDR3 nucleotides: TGTGCCAGCAGCTTATCAGATACCTACGAGCAGTACTTC.

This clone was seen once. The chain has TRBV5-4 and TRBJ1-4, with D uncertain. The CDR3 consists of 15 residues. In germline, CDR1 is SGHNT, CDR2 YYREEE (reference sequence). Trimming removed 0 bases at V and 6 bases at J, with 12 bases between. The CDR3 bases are TGTGCCAGCAGCTTGGAGCCCGGGCAGTATGAAAAACTGTTTTTT. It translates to CASSLEPGQYEKLFF.

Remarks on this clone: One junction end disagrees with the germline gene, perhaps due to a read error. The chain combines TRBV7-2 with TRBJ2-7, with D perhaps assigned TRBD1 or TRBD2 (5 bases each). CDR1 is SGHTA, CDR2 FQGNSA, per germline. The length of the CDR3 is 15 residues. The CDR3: CASSKSGTAGVFMIF. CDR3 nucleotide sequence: TGTGCCAGCAGCAAGTCCGGGACGGCCGGGGTATTCATGATATTC.

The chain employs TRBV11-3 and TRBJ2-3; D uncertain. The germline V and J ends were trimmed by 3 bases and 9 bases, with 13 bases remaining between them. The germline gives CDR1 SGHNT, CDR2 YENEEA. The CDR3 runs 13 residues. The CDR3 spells CASSLGYPATQYF. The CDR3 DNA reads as TGTGCCAGCAGCTTGGGCTACCCCGCCACGCAGTATTTT.

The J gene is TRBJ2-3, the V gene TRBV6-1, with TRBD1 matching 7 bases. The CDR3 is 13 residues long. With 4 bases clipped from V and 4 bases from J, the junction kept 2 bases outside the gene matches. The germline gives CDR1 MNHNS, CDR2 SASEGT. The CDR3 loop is CASSVGQADTQYF. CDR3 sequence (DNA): TGTGCCAGCAGTGTTGGACAGGCAGATACGCAGTATTTT.

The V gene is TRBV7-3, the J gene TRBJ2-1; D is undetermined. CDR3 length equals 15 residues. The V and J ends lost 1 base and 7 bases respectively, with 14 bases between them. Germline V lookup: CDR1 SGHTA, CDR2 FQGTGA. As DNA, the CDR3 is TGTGCCAGCAGCTTAAGCCCCGGGTTTCTTAATGAGCAGTTCTTC. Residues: CASSLSPGFLNEQFF.

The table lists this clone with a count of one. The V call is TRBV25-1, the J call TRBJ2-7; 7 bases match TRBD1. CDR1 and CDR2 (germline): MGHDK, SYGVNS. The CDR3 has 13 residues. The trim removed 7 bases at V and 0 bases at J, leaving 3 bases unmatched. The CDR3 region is CASKRQGSYEQYF. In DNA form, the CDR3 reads TGTGCCAGCAAAAGACAGGGCTCCTACGAGCAGTACTTC.

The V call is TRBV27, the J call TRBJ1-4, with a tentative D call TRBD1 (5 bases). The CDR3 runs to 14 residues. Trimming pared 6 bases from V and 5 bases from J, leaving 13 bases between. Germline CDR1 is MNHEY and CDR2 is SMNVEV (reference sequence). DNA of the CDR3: TGTGCCAGCAGAGACAGCTTCCTCAATGAAAAACTGTTTTTT. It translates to CASRDSFLNEKLFF.

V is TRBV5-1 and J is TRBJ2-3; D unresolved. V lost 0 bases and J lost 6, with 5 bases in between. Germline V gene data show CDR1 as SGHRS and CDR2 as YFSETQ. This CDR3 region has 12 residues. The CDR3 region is CASSLGGDTQYF. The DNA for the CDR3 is TGCGCCAGCAGCTTGGGCGGTGATACGCAGTATTTT. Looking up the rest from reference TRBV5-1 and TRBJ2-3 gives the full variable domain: KAGVTQTPRYLIKTRGQQVTLSCSPISGHRSVSWYQQTPGQGLQFLFEYFSETQRNKGNFPGRFSGRQFSNSRSEMNVSTLELGDSALYLCASSLGGDTQYFGPGTRLTVL.

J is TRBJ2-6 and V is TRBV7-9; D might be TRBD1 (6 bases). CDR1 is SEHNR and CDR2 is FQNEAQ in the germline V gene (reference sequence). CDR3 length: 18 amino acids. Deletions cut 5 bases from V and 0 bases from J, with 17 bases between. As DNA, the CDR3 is TGTGCCAGCAGCGTGCCGGGACAATCCGCCTCTGGGGCCAACGTCCTGACTTTC. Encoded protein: CASSVPGQSASGANVLTF.

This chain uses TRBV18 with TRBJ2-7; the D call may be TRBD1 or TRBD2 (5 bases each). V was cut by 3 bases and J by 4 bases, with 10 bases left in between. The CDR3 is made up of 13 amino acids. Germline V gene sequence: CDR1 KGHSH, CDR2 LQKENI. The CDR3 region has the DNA TGTGCCAGCTCACCGAGGGGTGGTTACGAGCAGTACTTC. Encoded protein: CASSPRGGYEQYF.

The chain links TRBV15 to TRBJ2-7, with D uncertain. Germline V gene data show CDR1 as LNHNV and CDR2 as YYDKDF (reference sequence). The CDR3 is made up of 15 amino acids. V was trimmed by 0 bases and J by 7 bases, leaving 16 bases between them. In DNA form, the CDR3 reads TGTGCCACCAGCAGAGATACAGTTTCCTACGGGGAGCAGTACTTC. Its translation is CATSRDTVSYGEQYF.

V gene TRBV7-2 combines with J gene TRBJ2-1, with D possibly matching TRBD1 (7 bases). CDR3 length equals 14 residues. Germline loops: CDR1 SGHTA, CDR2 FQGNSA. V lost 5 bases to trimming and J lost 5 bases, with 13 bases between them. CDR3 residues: CASSPEGANNEQFF. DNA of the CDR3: TGTGCCAGCAGCCCGGAGGGGGCAAACAATGAGCAGTTCTTC.

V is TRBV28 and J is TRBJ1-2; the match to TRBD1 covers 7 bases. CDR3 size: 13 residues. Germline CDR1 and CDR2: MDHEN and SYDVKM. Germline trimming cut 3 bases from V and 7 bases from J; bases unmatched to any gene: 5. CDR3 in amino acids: CASSFGRGVGYTF. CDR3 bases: TGTGCCAGCAGTTTTGGCAGGGGGGTTGGCTACACCTTC.

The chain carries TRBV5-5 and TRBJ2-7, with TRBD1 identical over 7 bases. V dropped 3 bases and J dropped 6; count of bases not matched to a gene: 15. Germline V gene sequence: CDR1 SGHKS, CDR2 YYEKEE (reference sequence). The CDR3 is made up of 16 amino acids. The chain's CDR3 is CASSSGGILVVGEQYF. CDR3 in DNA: TGTGCCAGCAGCTCAGGGGGAATCTTAGTAGTGGGCGAGCAGTACTTC.

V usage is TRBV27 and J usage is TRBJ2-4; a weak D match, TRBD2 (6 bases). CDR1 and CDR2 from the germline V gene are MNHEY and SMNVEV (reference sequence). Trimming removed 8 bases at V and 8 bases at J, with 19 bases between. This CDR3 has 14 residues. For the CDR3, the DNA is TGTGCCAGCGTGGCCGTGGGAGGTATGGACATTCAGTACTTC. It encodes CASVAVGGMDIQYF.

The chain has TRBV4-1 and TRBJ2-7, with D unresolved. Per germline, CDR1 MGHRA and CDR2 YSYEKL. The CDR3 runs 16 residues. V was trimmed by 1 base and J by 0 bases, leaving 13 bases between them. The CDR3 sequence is CASSQGPILSSYEQYF. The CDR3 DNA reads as TGCGCCAGCAGCCAAGGACCCATCCTTAGCTCCTACGAGCAGTACTTC.

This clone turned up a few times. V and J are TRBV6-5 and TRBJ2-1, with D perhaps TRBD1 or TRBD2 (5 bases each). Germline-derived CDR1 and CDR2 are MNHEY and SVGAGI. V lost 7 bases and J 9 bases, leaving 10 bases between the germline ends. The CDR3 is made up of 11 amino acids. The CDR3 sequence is CASMLGVEQFF. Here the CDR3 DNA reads TGTGCCAGCATGCTGGGGGTTGAGCAGTTCTTC.

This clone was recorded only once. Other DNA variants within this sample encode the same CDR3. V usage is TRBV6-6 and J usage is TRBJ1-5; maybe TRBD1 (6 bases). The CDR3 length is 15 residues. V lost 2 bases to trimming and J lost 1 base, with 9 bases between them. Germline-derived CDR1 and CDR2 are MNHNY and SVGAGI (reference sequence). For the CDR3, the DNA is TGTGCCAGCAGTTACGCTGACAGGAGCAATCAGCCCCAGCATTTT. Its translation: CASSYADRSNQPQHF.

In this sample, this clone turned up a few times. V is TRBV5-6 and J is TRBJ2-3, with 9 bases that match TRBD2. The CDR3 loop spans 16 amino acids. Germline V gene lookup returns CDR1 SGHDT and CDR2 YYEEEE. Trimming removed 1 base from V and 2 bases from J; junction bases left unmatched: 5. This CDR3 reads CASSLPAGGDTDTQYF. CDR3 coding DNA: TGTGCCAGCAGCTTGCCGGCGGGGGGGGACACAGATACGCAGTATTTT.

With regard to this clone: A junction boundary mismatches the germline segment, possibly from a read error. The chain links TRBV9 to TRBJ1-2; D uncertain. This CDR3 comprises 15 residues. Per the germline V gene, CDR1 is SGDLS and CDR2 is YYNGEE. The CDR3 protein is CASSVSDGPNYGYTF. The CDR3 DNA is TGTGCCAGCAGCGTAAGTGACGGCCCTAATTATGGCTACACCTTC. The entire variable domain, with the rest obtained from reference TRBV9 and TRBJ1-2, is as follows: DSGVTQTPKHLITATGQRVTLRCSPRSGDLSVYWYQQSLDQGLQFLIQYYNGEERAKGNILERFSAQQFPDLHSELNLSSLELGDSALYFCASSVSDGPNYGYTFGSGTRLTVV.

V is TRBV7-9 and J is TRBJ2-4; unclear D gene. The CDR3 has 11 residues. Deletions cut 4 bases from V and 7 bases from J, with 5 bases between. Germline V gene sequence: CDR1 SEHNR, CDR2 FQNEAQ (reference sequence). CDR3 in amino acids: CASSSENIQYF. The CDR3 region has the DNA TGTGCCAGCAGCTCGGAGAACATTCAGTACTTC.

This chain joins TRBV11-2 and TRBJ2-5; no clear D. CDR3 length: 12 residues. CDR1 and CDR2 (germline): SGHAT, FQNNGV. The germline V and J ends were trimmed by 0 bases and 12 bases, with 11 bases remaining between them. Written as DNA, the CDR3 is TGTGCCAGCAGCTTAGAGGGTTCTCGAGAGTACTTC. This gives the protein CASSLEGSREYF.